This T cell receptor (beta chain) appears in the sequencing data of a study of T cell responses to AZD1222 COVID-19 vaccine. Data came from immunoSEQ multiplex PCR; TCRdb stores just in-frame clones and leaves some out. The profile shows 110,000 or so clones, about 86% of them singletons. Whole-study results and caveats: Nearly half of spike-specific TCRs reportedly target variant regions that are unmutated in the B.1.351 and B.1.1.7 variants. Just 5 to 7 AZD1222 recipients were seropositive at baseline. Sampling captured repertoires only after the peak T cell response. Females outnumbered males among donors, who were mostly white British; clonal diversity was possibly underestimated.

Details on this clone: Its antigen is not identified.

Germline V gives CDR1 SGDLS, CDR2 YYNGEE. The CDR3 sequence is 15 residues long. The V gene lost 1 base and the J gene lost 7 bases, with 14 bases spanning the gap. The chain combines TRBV9 with TRBJ1-4; D not certain. This clonotype was obtained from an adult who received the AZD1222 COVID-19 vaccine. Sequenced material: peripheral blood, taken 28 days after the second AZD1222 dose. The CDR3 DNA sequence: TGTGCCAGCAGCGTAAGGTCAGATTACGGTGAAAAACTGTTTTTT. Its translation: CASSVRSDYGEKLFF.